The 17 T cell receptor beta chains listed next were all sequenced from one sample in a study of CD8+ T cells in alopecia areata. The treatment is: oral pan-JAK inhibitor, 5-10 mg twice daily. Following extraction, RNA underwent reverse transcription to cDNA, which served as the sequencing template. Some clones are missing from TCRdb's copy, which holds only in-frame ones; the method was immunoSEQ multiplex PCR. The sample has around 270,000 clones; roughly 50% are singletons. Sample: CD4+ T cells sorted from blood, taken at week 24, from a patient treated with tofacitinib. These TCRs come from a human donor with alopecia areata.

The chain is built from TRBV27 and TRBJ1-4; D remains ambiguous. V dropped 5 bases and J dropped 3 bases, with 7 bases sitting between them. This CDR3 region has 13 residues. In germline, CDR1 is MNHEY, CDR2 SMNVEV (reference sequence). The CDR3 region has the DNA TGTGCCAGCAGTCCCCGAGCTAATGAAAAACTGTTTTTT. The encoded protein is CASSPRANEKLFF.

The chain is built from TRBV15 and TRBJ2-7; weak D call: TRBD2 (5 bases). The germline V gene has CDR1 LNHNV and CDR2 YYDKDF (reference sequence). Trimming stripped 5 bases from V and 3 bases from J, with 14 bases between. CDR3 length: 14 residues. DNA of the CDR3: TGTGCCACCAGCGCCCCGGGGTCTCGCTACGAGCAGTACTTC. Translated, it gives CATSAPGSRYEQYF.

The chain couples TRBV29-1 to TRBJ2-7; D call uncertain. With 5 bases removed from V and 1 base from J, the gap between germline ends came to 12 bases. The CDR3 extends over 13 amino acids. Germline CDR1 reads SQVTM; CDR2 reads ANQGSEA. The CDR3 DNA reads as TGCAGCGTTCGCCGACTGACTTCCTACGAGCAGTACTTC. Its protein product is CSVRRLTSYEQYF.

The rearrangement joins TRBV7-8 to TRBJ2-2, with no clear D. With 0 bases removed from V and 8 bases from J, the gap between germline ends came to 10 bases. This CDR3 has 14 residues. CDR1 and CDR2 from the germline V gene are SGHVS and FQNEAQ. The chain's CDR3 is CASSLAHLLGELFF. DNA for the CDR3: TGTGCCAGCAGCTTAGCCCACTTGTTGGGGGAGCTGTTTTTT.

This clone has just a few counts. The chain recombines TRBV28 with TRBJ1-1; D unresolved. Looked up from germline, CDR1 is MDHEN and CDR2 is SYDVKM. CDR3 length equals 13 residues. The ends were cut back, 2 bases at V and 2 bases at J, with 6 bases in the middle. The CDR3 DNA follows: TGTGCCAGCAGTTTAGCAACAAACACTGAAGCTTTCTTT. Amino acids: CASSLATNTEAFF. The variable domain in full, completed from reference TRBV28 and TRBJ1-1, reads DVKVTQSSRYLVKRTGEKVFLECVQDMDHENMFWYRQDPGLGLRLIYFSYDVKMKEKGDIPEGYSVSREKKERFSLILESASTNQTSMYLCASSLATNTEAFFGQGTRLTVV.

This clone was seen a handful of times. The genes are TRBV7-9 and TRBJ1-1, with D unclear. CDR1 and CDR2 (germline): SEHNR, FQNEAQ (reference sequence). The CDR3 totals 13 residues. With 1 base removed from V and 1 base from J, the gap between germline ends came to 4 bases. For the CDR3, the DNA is TGTGCCAGCAGCTTAGGGCAGAACACTGAAGCTTTCTTT. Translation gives CASSLGQNTEAFF.

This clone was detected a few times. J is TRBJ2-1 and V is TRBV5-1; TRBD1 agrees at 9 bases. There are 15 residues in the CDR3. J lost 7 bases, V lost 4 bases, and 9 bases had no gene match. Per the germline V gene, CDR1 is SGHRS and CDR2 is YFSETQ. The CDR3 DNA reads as TGCGCCAGCAGCCCGGGGGGACAGGGCTGGAATGAGCAGTTCTTC. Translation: CASSPGGQGWNEQFF.

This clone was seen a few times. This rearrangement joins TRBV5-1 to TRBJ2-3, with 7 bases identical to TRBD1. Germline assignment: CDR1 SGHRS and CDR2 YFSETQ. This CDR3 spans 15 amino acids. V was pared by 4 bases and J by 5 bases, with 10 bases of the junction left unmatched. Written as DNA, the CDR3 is TGCGCCAGCAGCCCGGCGACAGGGCAGGAAGATACGCAGTATTTT. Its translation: CASSPATGQEDTQYF.

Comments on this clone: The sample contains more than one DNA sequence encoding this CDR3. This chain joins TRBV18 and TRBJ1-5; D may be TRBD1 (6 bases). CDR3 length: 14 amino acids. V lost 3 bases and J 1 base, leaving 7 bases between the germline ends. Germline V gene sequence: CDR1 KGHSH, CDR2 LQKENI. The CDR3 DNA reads TGTGCCAGCTCACCCCAGGGGAGCAATCAGCCCCAGCATTTT. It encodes CASSPQGSNQPQHF.

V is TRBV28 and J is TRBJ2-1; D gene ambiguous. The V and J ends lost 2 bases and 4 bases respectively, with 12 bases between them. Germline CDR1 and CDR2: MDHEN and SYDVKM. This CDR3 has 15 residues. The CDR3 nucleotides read TGTGCCAGCAGTTTACTCGATACGGCTTACAATGAGCAGTTCTTC. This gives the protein CASSLLDTAYNEQFF.

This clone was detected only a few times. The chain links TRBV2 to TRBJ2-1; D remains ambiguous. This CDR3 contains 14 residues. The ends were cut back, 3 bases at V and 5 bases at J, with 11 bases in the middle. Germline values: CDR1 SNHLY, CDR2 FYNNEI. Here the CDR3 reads CASSDVGLNNEQFF. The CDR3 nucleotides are TGTGCCAGCAGTGATGTTGGGCTCAACAATGAGCAGTTCTTC.

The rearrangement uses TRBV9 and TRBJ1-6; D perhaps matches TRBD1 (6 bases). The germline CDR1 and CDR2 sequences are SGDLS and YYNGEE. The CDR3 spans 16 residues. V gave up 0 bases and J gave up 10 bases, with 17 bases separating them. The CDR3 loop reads CASSVEGGAGQSPLHF. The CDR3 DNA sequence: TGTGCCAGCAGCGTAGAAGGGGGGGCAGGTCAATCACCCCTCCACTTT.

CDR3 nucleotide sequence: TGCAGCGTTGCGGACTCCCGGAGCAATGAGCAGTTCTTC. As protein: CSVADSRSNEQFF. This chain uses TRBV29-1 with TRBJ2-1, with a weak D call TRBD2 (5 bases). Trimming shortened V by 4 bases and J by 6 bases, and 13 bases separated the two germline ends. The CDR3 totals 13 residues. From germline, CDR1 is SQVTM and CDR2 ANQGSEA.

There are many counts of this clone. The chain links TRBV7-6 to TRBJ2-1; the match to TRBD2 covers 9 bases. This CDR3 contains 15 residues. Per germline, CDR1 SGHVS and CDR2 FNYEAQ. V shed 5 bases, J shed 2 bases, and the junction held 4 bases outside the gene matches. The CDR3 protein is CASSPLAGAYNEQFF. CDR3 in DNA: TGTGCCAGCAGCCCTTTAGCGGGGGCCTACAATGAGCAGTTCTTC.

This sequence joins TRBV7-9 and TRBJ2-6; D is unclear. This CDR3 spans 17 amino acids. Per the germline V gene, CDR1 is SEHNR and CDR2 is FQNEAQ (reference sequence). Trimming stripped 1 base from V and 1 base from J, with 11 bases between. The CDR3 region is CASSLVAGTSGANVLTF. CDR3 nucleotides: TGTGCCAGCAGCTTAGTTGCAGGAACTTCTGGGGCCAACGTCCTGACTTTC.

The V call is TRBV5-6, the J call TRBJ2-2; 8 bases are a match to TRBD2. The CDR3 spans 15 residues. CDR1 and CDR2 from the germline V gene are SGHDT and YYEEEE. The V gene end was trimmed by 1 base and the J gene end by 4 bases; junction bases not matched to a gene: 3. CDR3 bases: TGTGCCAGCAGCTTGTTGCGGGAGGTCACCGGGGAGCTGTTTTTT. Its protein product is CASSLLREVTGELFF.

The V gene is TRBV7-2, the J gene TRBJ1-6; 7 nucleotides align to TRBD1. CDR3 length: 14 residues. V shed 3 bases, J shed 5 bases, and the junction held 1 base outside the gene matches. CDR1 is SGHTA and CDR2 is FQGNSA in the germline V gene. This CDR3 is CASSFGTDNSPLHF. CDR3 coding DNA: TGTGCCAGCAGCTTTGGGACAGATAATTCACCCCTCCACTTT.